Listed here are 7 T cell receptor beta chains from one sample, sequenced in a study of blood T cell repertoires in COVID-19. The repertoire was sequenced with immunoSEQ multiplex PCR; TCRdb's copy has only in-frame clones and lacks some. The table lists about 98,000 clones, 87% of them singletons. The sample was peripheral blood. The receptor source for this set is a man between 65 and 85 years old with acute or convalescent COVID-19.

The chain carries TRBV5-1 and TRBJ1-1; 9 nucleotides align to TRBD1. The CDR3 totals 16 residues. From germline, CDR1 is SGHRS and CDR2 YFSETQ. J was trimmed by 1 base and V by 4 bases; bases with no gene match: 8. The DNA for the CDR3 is TGCGCCAGCAGCGCCGGACAGGGGTGGTCGAACACTGAAGCTTTCTTT. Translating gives CASSAGQGWSNTEAFF.

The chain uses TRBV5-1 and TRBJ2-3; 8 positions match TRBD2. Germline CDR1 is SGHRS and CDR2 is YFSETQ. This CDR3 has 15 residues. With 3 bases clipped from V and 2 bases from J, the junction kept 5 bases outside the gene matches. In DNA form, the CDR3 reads TGCGCCAGCAGCTCCGGGCGGGGGGTCACAGATACGCAGTATTTT. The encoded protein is CASSSGRGVTDTQYF.

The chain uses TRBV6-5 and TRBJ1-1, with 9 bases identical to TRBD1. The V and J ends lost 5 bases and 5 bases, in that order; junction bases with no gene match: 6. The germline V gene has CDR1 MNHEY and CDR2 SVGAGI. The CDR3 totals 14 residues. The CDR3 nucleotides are TGTGCCAGCAGTCAGACAGGGGGTCGGACTGAAGCTTTCTTT. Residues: CASSQTGGRTEAFF.

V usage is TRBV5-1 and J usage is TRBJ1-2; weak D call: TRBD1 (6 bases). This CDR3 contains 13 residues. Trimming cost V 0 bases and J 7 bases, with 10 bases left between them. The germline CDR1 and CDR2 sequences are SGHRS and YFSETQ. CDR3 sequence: CASSLVGTTGYTF. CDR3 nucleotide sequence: TGCGCCAGCAGCTTGGTTGGGACAACTGGCTACACCTTC.

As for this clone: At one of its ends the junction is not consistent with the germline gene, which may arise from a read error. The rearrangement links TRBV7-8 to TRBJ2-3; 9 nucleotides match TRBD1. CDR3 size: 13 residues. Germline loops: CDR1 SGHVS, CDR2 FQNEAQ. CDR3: CASSLGPGQGLNF. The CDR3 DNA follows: TGTGCCAGCAGCTTAGGGCCGGGACAGGGACTGAATTTT. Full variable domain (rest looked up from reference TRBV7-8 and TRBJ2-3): GAGVSQSPRYKVAKRGQDVALRCDPISGHVSLFWYQQALGQGPEFLTYFQNEAQLDKSGLPSDRFFAERPEGSVSTLKIQRTQQEDSAVYLCASSLGPGQGLNFGPGTRLTVL.

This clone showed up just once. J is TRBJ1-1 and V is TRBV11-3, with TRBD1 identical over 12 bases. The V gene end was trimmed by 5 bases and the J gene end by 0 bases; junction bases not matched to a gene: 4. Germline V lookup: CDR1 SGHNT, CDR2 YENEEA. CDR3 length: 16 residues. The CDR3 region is CASSVGTGGLNTEAFF. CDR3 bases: TGTGCCAGCAGCGTCGGGACAGGGGGCCTGAACACTGAAGCTTTCTTT.

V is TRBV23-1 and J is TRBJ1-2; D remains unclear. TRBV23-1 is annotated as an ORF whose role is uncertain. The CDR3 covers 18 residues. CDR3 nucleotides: TGCGACGCAGGACCCATCGGGCGATTGGGAGCGGGAAACTATGGCTACACCTTC. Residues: CDAGPIGRLGAGNYGYTF.